The entry below describes one T cell receptor (beta chain). Germline V gene lookup returns CDR1 LGHNT and CDR2 FRNRAP. Trimming at V came to 9 bases and at J to 4 bases, leaving 4 bases not matched to a gene. The CDR3 has 13 amino acids. These data originate in a study of blood T cell repertoires in COVID-19. Study as a whole: Sites across the United States, Italy and Spain contributed samples from acute and convalescent COVID-19. T cells, B-cell-depleted T cells, or PBMCs supplied cDNA or gDNA.

Authors' methods: Estimates of nucleated cell counts were drawn from the amplification of reference gene primers. The assay was immunoSEQ multiplex PCR, and TCRdb's table has in-frame clones only and misses some. D and trimming come from the DNA, and the V and J calls and clone size come from that table. The sample lists about 74,000 clones, 78% seen once, with about 14% in the top ten. This chain uses TRBV12-5 with TRBJ2-5; the match to TRBD2 covers 11 bases. Sequencing was carried out using peripheral blood. The clonotype was recovered from a human donor in a cohort sampled during active COVID-19. CDR3 sequence reads: CASRSGRVETQYF. CDR3 DNA: TGTGCTAGCCGTAGCGGGAGGGTAGAGACCCAGTACTTC.